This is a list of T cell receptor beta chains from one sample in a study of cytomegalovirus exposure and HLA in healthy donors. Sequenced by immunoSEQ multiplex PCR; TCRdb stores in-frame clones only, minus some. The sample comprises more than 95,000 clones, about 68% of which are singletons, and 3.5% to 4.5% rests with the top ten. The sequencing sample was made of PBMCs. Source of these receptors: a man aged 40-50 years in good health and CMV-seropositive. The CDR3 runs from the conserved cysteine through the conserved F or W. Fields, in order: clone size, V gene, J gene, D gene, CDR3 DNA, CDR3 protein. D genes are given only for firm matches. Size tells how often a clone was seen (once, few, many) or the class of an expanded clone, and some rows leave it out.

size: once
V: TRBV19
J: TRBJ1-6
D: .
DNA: TGTGCCAGTAGTGTCCTCGGGGAGTCACCCCTCCACTTT
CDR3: CASSVLGESPLHF

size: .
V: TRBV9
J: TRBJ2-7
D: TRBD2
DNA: TGTGCCAGCAGCGAGCGGGAGGGTTTATACGAGCAGTACTTC
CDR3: CASSEREGLYEQYF

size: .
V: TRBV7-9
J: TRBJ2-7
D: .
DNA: TGTGCCAGCAGCTTAGATGCCAGTGTTTACGAGCAGTACTTC
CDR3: CASSLDASVYEQYF

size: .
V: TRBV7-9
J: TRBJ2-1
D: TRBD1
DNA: TGTGCCAGCAGCTCAGGACAGGGCCTAGATGAGCAGTTCTTC
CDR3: CASSSGQGLDEQFF

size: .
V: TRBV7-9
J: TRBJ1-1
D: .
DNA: TGTGCCAGCAGCTTAGTGCTAGGGGCCAACACTGAAGCTTTCTTT
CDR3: CASSLVLGANTEAFF

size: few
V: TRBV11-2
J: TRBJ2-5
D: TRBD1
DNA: TGTGCCAGCAGCTTAGTTCCCGGGACAGCAGAGACCCAGTACTTC
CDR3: CASSLVPGTAETQYF

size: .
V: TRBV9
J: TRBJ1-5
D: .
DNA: TGTGCCAGCAGCGTAGATCCGAATCAGCCCCAGCATTTT
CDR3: CASSVDPNQPQHF

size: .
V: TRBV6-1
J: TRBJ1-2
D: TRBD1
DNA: TGTGCCAGCATCGGACAGGACTATGGCTACACCTTC
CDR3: CASIGQDYGYTF

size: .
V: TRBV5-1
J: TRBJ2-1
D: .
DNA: TGCGCCAGCGGAGGGACCGAAAGCTCCTACAATGAGCAGTTCTTC
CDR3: CASGGTESSYNEQFF

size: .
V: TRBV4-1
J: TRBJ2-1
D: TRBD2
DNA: TGCGCCAGCAGCCCTGGGGGGGTTTCCTACAATGAGCAGTTCTTC
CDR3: CASSPGGVSYNEQFF

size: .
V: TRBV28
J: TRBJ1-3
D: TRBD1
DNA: TGTGCCAGCAGCCCAAGGGGACAGATCTCTGGAAACACCATATATTTT
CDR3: CASSPRGQISGNTIYF

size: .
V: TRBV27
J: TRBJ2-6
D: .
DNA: TGTGCCAGCAGTTTGAGCTCTGGGGCCAACGTCCTGACTTTC
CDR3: CASSLSSGANVLTF

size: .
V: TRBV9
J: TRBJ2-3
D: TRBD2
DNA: TGTGCCAGCAGCCGAGGGGCTAGCGGGAAACCCCCCCCAATTAGCACAGATACGCAGTATTTT
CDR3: CASSRGASGKPPPISTDTQYF

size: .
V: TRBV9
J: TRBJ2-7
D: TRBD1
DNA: TGTGCCAGCAGCGTAGGGGGATGGGGACAGTCGTCCTACGAGCAGTACTTC
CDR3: CASSVGGWGQSSYEQYF

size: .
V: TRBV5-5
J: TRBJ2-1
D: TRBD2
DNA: TGTGCCAGCAGCTTGTTTGGGAGGGTAGCGGGGGGGCTCTACAATGAGCAGTTCTTC
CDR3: CASSLFGRVAGGLYNEQFF

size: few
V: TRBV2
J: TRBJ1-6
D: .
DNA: TGTGCCAGCAGTGAGGGCAGGGTGAATAATTCACCCCTCCACTTT
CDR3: CASSEGRVNNSPLHF

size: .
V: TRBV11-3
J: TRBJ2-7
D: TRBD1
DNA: TGTGCCAGCAGCTCCCGACAGGGGGCAAGTTCCGAGCAGTACTTC
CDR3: CASSSRQGASSEQYF

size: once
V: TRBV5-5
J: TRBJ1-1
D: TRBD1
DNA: TGTGCCAGCAGCTTGGGACAGGGGAAAGCTTTCTTT
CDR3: CASSLGQGKAFF

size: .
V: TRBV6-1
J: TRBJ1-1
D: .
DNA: TGTGCCAGCAATCAGGATTGGGACACTGAAGCTTTCTTT
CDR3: CASNQDWDTEAFF

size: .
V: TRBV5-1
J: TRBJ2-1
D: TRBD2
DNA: TGCGCCAGCAGCTTTACAGCGGGAGGGCCTCCGAATGAGCAGTTCTTC
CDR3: CASSFTAGGPPNEQFF

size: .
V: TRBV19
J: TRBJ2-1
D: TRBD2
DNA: TGTGCCAGTAGTCTTACTAGCGGGATAGTTGATGAGCAGTTCTTC
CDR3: CASSLTSGIVDEQFF

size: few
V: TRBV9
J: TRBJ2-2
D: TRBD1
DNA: TGTGCCAGCAGCGCCCGACAGGGGGCGAACACCGGGGAGCTGTTTTTT
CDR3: CASSARQGANTGELFF

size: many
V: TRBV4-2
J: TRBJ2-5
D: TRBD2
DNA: TGTGCCAGCAGCCAAGCGGGTGAGGGAGGGAAGACCCAGTACTTC
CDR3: CASSQAGEGGKTQYF

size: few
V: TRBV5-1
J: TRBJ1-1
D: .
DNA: TGCGCCAGCAGCTTGTCAAACAGGAACACTGAAGCTTTCTTT
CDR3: CASSLSNRNTEAFF

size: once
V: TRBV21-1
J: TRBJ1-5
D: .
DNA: TGTGCCAGCAGCAGAATCCCAAAACCAGGCCAGCCCCAGCATTTT
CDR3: CASSRIPKPGQPQHF

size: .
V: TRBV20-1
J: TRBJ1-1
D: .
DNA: TGCAGTCTCGGTGAAGCCACTGAAGCTTTCTTT
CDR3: CSLGEATEAFF

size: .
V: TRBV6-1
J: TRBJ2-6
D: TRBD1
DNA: TGTGCCAGCAGTGGACCGGGACAGGGTAAGGTCTCTGGGGCCAACGTCCTGACTTTC
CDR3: CASSGPGQGKVSGANVLTF

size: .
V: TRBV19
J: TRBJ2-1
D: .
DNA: TGTGCCAGCCCCGCTAGTGAGGCGCGAGGCATCAATGAGCAGTTCTTC
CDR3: CASPASEARGINEQFF

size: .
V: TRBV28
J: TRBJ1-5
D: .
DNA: TGTGCCAGCAGGTGGAGGGGTGGTGGGGGGATGCCCCAGCATTTT
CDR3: CASRWRGGGGMPQHF

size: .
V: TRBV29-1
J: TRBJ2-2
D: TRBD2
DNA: TGCAGCGTTGTTACTAGCGGGAGCGCCGGGGAGCTGTTTTTT
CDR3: CSVVTSGSAGELFF

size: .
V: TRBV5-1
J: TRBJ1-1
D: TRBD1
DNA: TGCGCCAGCAGCCTACGGACAGGGACAGACACTGAAGCTTTCTTT
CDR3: CASSLRTGTDTEAFF

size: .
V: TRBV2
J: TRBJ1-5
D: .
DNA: TGTGCCAGCAGCAGGGATAGCAATCAGCCCCAGCATTTT
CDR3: CASSRDSNQPQHF

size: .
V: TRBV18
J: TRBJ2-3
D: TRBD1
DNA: TGTGCCAGCTCTGGACAGGTTAGCACAGATACGCAGTATTTT
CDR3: CASSGQVSTDTQYF

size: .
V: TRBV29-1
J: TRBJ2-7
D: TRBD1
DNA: TGCAGCGTTGAAGACCCTGACAGGGGGTCCTACGAGCAGTACTTC
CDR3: CSVEDPDRGSYEQYF

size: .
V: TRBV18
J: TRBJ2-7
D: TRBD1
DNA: TGTGCCAGCTCACCGGGACAGGGGCCCTACGAGCAGTACTTC
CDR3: CASSPGQGPYEQYF

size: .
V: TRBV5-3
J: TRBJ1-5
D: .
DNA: TGTGCCAGAAGCCGACTCCGGGAGCGAGTCAATCAGCCCCAGCATTTT
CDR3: CARSRLRERVNQPQHF

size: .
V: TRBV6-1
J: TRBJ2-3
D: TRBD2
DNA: TGTGCCATCGTCGGACTAGCGGGGAGGGATACGCAGTATTTT
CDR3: CAIVGLAGRDTQYF

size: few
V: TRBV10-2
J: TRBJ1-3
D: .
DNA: TGCGCCAGCAGTGAACAGGGAAACACCATATATTTT
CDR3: CASSEQGNTIYF

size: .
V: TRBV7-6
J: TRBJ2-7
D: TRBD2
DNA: TGTGCCAGCAGCTCCGGGGGAGGGCCTTCCGAGCAGTACTTC
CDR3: CASSSGGGPSEQYF

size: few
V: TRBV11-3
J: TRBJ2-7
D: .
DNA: TGTGCCAGCAGCTTAGAGAGCGAGGATGGCGAGCAGTACTTC
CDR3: CASSLESEDGEQYF

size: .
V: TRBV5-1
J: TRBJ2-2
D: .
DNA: TGCGCCAGCAGCTTGGAGGTCGGGTACGGGGAGCTGTTTTTT
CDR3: CASSLEVGYGELFF

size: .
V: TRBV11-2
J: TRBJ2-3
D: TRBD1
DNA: TGTGCCAGCAGCTTAGAGGGACAGGGAGGAAATACGCAGTATTTT
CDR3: CASSLEGQGGNTQYF

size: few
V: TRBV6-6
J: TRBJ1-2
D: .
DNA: TGTGCCAGCAGTTATATTCTCGGTCAGGGTGAAGGCTACACCTTC
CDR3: CASSYILGQGEGYTF

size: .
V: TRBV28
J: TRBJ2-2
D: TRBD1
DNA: TGTGCCAGCAGTCCCCCGGGACAGGGGGACACCGGGGAGCTGTTTTTT
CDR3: CASSPPGQGDTGELFF

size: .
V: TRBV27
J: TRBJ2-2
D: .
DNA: TGTGCCAGCAGGGTACCGCGGGGGAACACCGGGGAGCTGTTTTTT
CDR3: CASRVPRGNTGELFF

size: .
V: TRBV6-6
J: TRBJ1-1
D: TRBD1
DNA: TGTGCCAGCAGTACGACAGGGGGCGCGGATTCCACTGAAGCTTTCTTT
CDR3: CASSTTGGADSTEAFF

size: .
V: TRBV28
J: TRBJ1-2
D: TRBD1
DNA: TGTGCCAGCAGTCCCTGGGACAGGGAGGGTGGCTACACCTTC
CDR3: CASSPWDREGGYTF

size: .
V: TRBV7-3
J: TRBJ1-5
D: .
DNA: TGTGCCAGCAGCCAGGACAGTCGTCAGCCCCAGCATTTT
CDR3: CASSQDSRQPQHF